Presented here are 7 T cell receptor beta chains from one specimen sequenced in a study of regulatory T cells in long-lasting Graves disease. The time point is: newly diagnosed GD, antithyroid drugs for less than 3 months. There was RNA extracted from PBMCs, and the TCR library was made from it. The TCR beta library used iRepertoire HTBI primers with Arm-PCR amplification of CDR3. In TCRdb, the multiplex PCR reads were re-called with MiXCR into one record per CDR3 protein. The repertoire holds approximately 230,000 distinct CDR3 sequences, about 18% seen once, with around 20% in the top ten. The starting material was peripheral blood mononuclear cells (PBMCs), obtained at new diagnosis, from a patient treated with antithyroid drugs. The receptors originated from a female donor with Graves disease.

At least ten counts were recorded for this clonotype. DNA of the CDR3: TGTGCCACCAGTAATGGAATCGACACTGAAGCTTTCTTT. It codes for CATSNGIDTEAFF. J is TRBJ1-1 and V is TRBV24-1; D is unclear. The CDR3 spans 13 residues. V was trimmed by 6 bases and J by 3 bases, leaving 10 bases between them. Germline V gene sequence: CDR1 KGHDR, CDR2 SFDVKD.

This clonotype was found many times. The chain links TRBV27 to TRBJ2-2; D is ambiguous. In germline, CDR1 is MNHEY, CDR2 SMNVEV (reference sequence). The V end lost 8 bases, the J end lost 1 base, and 8 bases lay between the germline ends. This CDR3 comprises 13 residues. The CDR3 DNA follows: TGTGCCAGCCAACACCTGAACACCGGGGAGCTGTTTTTT. This sequence encodes CASQHLNTGELFF.

This clonotype was detected many times. This chain uses TRBV7-2 with TRBJ1-2; tentative D call: TRBD1 (5 bases). CDR1 and CDR2 (germline): SGHTA, FQGNSA. CDR3 size: 15 residues. V was pared by 1 base and J by 3 bases, with 12 bases between. CDR3 nucleotides: TGTGCCAGCAGCTTAGTCCCAGGGACGGACTATGGCTACACCTTC. Protein product: CASSLVPGTDYGYTF.

This clonotype was recorded many times. This chain uses TRBV20-1 with TRBJ1-4; possibly TRBD1 for D (6 bases). CDR1 is DFQATT and CDR2 is SNEGSKA in the germline V gene (reference sequence). The ends were cut back, 0 bases at V and 8 bases at J, with 16 bases in the middle. The CDR3 has 15 residues. CDR3 DNA: TGCAGTGCTAGAGATCCAGGTGGGGGCGCGGAAAAACTGTTTTTT. Its translation is CSARDPGGGAEKLFF.

The CDR3 region has the DNA TGTGCCAGTGTAGCGGGAGTGGGTGAGCAGTTCTTC. This gives the protein CASVAGVGEQFF. The rearrangement joins TRBV12-3 or TRBV12-4 to TRBJ2-1; TRBD2 aligns across 9 bases. The CDR3 is 12 residues long. Trimming removed 9 bases from V and 9 bases from J; junction bases left unmatched: 6.

Many counts were recorded for this clonotype. The gene calls are TRBV7-2 and TRBJ1-6; D ambiguous. This CDR3 has 15 residues. The germline gives CDR1 SGHTA, CDR2 FQGNSA. V gave up 3 bases and J gave up 9 bases, with 15 bases separating them. CDR3 region: CASSFFGPLSSPLHF. CDR3 coding DNA: TGTGCCAGCAGCTTTTTTGGGCCTCTTAGTTCACCCCTCCACTTT.

This clonotype appeared many times. This sequence joins TRBV14 and TRBJ2-7; 7 nucleotides align to TRBD2. The CDR3 has 15 amino acids. With 4 bases clipped from V and 3 bases from J, the junction kept 9 bases outside the gene matches. The germline gives CDR1 SGHDN, CDR2 FVKESK. CDR3 coding DNA: TGTGCCAGCAGCCTCGAACCCGGCGGGAGCTACGAGCAGTACTTC. Its protein product is CASSLEPGGSYEQYF.